A single sample gave rise to the 27 T cell receptor beta chains below, sequenced in a study of blood T cell repertoires in COVID-19. Produced via immunoSEQ multiplex PCR; TCRdb's table is partial and in-frame only. Of around 300,000 clones listed, 86% were seen once; the top ten hold approximately 3%. The sample taken for sequencing was peripheral blood. Receptors originate from a woman in her thirties with active or convalescent COVID-19.

This clone has just one count. The rearrangement uses TRBV30 and TRBJ2-3; possibly TRBD2 for D (6 bases). Trimming took 5 bases from V and 7 from J, leaving 16 bases between them. The CDR3 loop spans 13 amino acids. Germline V gene data show CDR1 as GTSNPN and CDR2 as SVGIG (reference sequence). CDR3 nucleotides: TGTGCCTGGCGCGGGGTGTTAATGAATACGCAGTATTTT. Amino acid sequence: CAWRGVLMNTQYF.

In this sample, this clone turned up a few times. The chain carries TRBV2 and TRBJ1-5, with D perhaps TRBD1 (5 bases). This CDR3 comprises 14 residues. In germline, CDR1 is SNHLY, CDR2 FYNNEI. V was shortened by 5 bases and J by 5 bases, with 13 bases between the two germline ends. The CDR3 loop reads CASSTQGRDQPQHF. The CDR3 DNA reads as TGTGCCAGCAGTACCCAGGGCCGGGATCAGCCCCAGCATTTT.

The chain is built from TRBV5-4 and TRBJ2-3; 7 bases agree with TRBD1. The germline V gene has CDR1 SGHNT and CDR2 YYREEE (reference sequence). The CDR3 consists of 14 residues. Trimming removed 3 bases from V and 0 bases from J; junction bases left unmatched: 1. The CDR3 DNA sequence: TGTGCCAGCAGCTGGGGACAGAGCACAGATACGCAGTATTTT. Residues: CASSWGQSTDTQYF.

The rearrangement uses TRBV19 and TRBJ1-6; tentatively, D is TRBD1 (5 bases). The germline CDR1 and CDR2 sequences are LNHDA and SQIVND (reference sequence). CDR3 length: 15 amino acids. V was pared by 6 bases and J by 1 base, with 10 bases between. The CDR3 protein is CASRGGASYNSPLHF. For the CDR3, the DNA is TGTGCCAGTAGAGGAGGGGCATCCTATAATTCACCCCTCCACTTT.

The chain has TRBV6-2 or TRBV6-3 and TRBJ1-5, with TRBD1 as a possible D gene (6 bases). Germline CDR1 MNHEY, CDR2 SVGEGT. This CDR3 is 19 amino acids long. Trimming shortened V by 0 bases and J by 3 bases, and 21 bases separated the two germline ends. The CDR3 nucleotides are TGTGCCAGCAGTTACTCTGGGGGCGGGGGCGGTTTTGACAATCAGCCCCAGCATTTT. It encodes CASSYSGGGGGFDNQPQHF.

The chain couples TRBV4-1 to TRBJ2-2, with D perhaps TRBD1 (5 bases). CDR1 and CDR2 (germline): MGHRA, YSYEKL. Trimming pared 0 bases from V and 5 bases from J, leaving 10 bases between. The CDR3 is made up of 15 amino acids. The CDR3 protein is CASSQETAATGELFF. Written as DNA, the CDR3 is TGCGCCAGCAGCCAAGAGACAGCCGCTACCGGGGAGCTGTTTTTT.

This clone was counted a single time. The chain carries TRBV7-6 and TRBJ2-5; D remains unclear. The CDR3 spans 12 residues. Between the trimmed V and J ends, which lost 4 bases and 7 bases, there was a span of 10 bases. Germline V gives CDR1 SGHVS, CDR2 FNYEAQ. In nucleotides, the CDR3 is TGTGCCAGCAGCTCCCTAGAAGTGACCCAGTACTTC. Amino acids: CASSSLEVTQYF.

The chain uses TRBV27 and TRBJ1-1, with a possible D match to TRBD1 (5 bases). This CDR3 has 15 amino acids. Germline V gene lookup returns CDR1 MNHEY and CDR2 SMNVEV (reference sequence). Trimming cost V 5 bases and J 1 base, with 14 bases left between them. Here the CDR3 DNA reads TGTGCCAGCAGTCTCCTGGGGCTTGGGAACACTGAAGCTTTCTTT. This gives the protein CASSLLGLGNTEAFF.

This clone is a singleton in its sample. A junction boundary mismatches the germline segment, possibly from a read error. The V and J genes are TRBV4-1 and TRBJ2-1; D might be TRBD1 (6 bases). This CDR3 has 13 amino acids. Germline loops: CDR1 MGHRA, CDR2 YSYEKL. CDR3 DNA sequence: TGCGCCAGCAGCCAAGGCCGGGACAAAGAGCAGTTCTTC. The encoded protein is CASSQGRDKEQFF.

The chain uses TRBV18 and TRBJ2-1; TRBD1 is a possible D gene (5 bases). The CDR3 runs to 16 residues. CDR1 and CDR2 from the germline V gene are KGHSH and LQKENI. Trimming removed 3 bases from V and 1 base from J, with 13 bases in between. CDR3 coding DNA: TGTGCCAGCTCACCGATGACAGAGCCGTCCTACAATGAGCAGTTCTTC. Translated: CASSPMTEPSYNEQFF.

This clone was observed a handful of times. The same CDR3 arises from other DNA sequences in this sample as well. The V call is TRBV7-2, the J call TRBJ2-7; 8 bases agree with TRBD1. From germline, CDR1 is SGHTA and CDR2 FQGNSA. The CDR3 consists of 14 residues. Unmatched junction bases numbered 4, after V lost 4 bases and J lost 2 bases. CDR3 sequence (DNA): TGTGCCAGCAGCTCGGCAGGGGGCCCCTACGAGCAGTACTTC. It yields the protein CASSSAGGPYEQYF.

The chain links TRBV30 to TRBJ1-2, with D tentatively TRBD1 (5 bases). The V gene's germline CDR1 is GTSNPN and CDR2 SVGIG (reference sequence). V was trimmed by 2 bases and J by 8 bases, leaving 15 bases between them. The CDR3 is 13 amino acids. CDR3 in amino acids: CAWSPMGPRGYTF. The CDR3 DNA reads as TGTGCCTGGAGTCCCATGGGGCCGAGAGGCTACACCTTC.

The chain has TRBV1 and TRBJ2-5; whether TRBD2, the table's D call, matches the DNA was not checked. TRBV1 is annotated as a pseudogene. The CDR3 extends over 18 amino acids. CDR3 nucleotide sequence: TGCACCAGCACCATCACCCTCCTACTGACTAGCGGGGGTAAGACCCAGTACTTC. Protein: CTSTITLLLTSGGKTQYF.

The chain joins TRBV21-1 to TRBJ2-1; whether TRBD1, the table's D call, matches the DNA was not checked. TRBV21-1 is flagged as a pseudogene. The CDR3 is 16 residues long. In DNA, the CDR3 is TGTGCCAGCCGGGTAGGAGGTTGGGACAGCTTCAATGAGCAGTTCTTC. It specifies CASRVGGWDSFNEQFF.

This chain uses TRBV19 with TRBJ1-4; tentative D call: TRBD1 (5 bases). The germline V gene has CDR1 LNHDA and CDR2 SQIVND (reference sequence). The CDR3 loop spans 14 amino acids. V was clipped by 5 bases and J by 10 bases, with 17 bases between them. The CDR3 DNA follows: TGTGCCAGTAGTCCCTCGGGGGACCTGGGAAAACTGTTTTTT. Translated: CASSPSGDLGKLFF.

Concerning this clone itself: Other DNA sequences in this sample translate to the same CDR3. This chain joins TRBV6-6 and TRBJ2-5, with 9 nucleotides matching TRBD2. CDR3 length: 16 amino acids. Germline V gene sequence: CDR1 MNHNY, CDR2 SVGAGI (reference sequence). V lost 5 bases to trimming and J lost 3 bases; unmatched junction nucleotides: 10. CDR3 bases: TGTGCCAGCAGTGGGGGTCTGGCGGGGGGGAAAGAGACCCAGTACTTC. Translation: CASSGGLAGGKETQYF.

This clone was counted a single time. This rearrangement joins TRBV6-2 or TRBV6-3 to TRBJ1-1; the D is unclear. The germline CDR1 and CDR2 sequences are MNHEY and SVGEGT. Trimming stripped 4 bases from V and 1 base from J, with 4 bases between. The CDR3 is 12 residues long. For the CDR3, the DNA is TGTGCCAGCAGTTTATGGAACACTGAAGCTTTCTTT. It translates to CASSLWNTEAFF.

The gene calls are TRBV28 and TRBJ1-3, with D possibly being TRBD1 (5 bases). This CDR3 has 16 residues. The germline gives CDR1 MDHEN, CDR2 SYDVKM. V lost 3 bases to trimming and J lost 0 bases, with 12 bases between them. The CDR3 loop is CASSFGGAGSGNTIYF. The CDR3 DNA is TGTGCCAGCAGTTTCGGTGGGGCCGGCTCTGGAAACACCATATATTTT. Variable domain in full (rest from reference TRBV28 and TRBJ1-3): DVKVTQSSRYLVKRTGEKVFLECVQDMDHENMFWYRQDPGLGLRLIYFSYDVKMKEKGDIPEGYSVSREKKERFSLILESASTNQTSMYLCASSFGGAGSGNTIYFGEGSWLTVV.

This chain joins TRBV6-2 or TRBV6-3 and TRBJ1-1, with D possibly being TRBD1 (5 bases). Deletions cut 5 bases from V and 2 bases from J, with 18 bases between. This CDR3 is 16 amino acids long. CDR1 is MNHEY, CDR2 SVGEGT, per germline. CDR3 sequence reads: CASSPPTVALNTEAFF. DNA of the CDR3: TGTGCCAGCAGTCCGCCGACAGTTGCCCTTAACACTGAAGCTTTCTTT.

The chain is built from TRBV13 and TRBJ2-6; D is perhaps TRBD1 (5 bases). The CDR3 is 20 residues long. The V end lost 5 bases, the J end lost 0 bases, and 23 bases lay between the germline ends. The germline CDR1 and CDR2 sequences are PRHDT and FYEKMQ (reference sequence). CDR3 residues: CASSLTTVLMGNSGANVLTF. The DNA for the CDR3 is TGTGCCAGCAGCCTCACGACAGTTCTAATGGGGAACTCTGGGGCCAACGTCCTGACTTTC.

This chain joins TRBV7-9 and TRBJ1-4, with 11 bases aligning to TRBD1. CDR3 size: 18 residues. The trim removed 5 bases at V and 4 bases at J, leaving 12 bases unmatched. Germline CDR1 is SEHNR and CDR2 is FQNEAQ (reference sequence). In DNA, the CDR3 is TGTGCCAGCAGCGCGCCCAACTCCGGGACAGGGGGTAATGAAAAACTGTTTTTT. This gives the protein CASSAPNSGTGGNEKLFF.

This chain connects TRBV27 to TRBJ1-5; 10 nucleotides agree with TRBD1. Trimming cost V 10 bases and J 6 bases; bases outside gene matches: 9. This CDR3 region has 14 residues. Germline V gene data show CDR1 as MNHEY and CDR2 as SMNVEV (reference sequence). The CDR3 sequence is CATRTGGGGQPQHF. CDR3 nucleotides: TGTGCCACCCGGACAGGGGGTGGAGGTCAGCCCCAGCATTTT.

This chain joins TRBV6-5 and TRBJ1-6; no firm D call. Trimming shortened V by 5 bases and J by 9 bases, and 8 bases separated the two germline ends. The CDR3 is 12 residues long. Germline CDR1 and CDR2: MNHEY and SVGAGI. CDR3 nucleotides: TGTGCCAGCAGTCCCCTAGGTTCACCCCTCCACTTT. This sequence encodes CASSPLGSPLHF.

CDR3 nucleotide sequence: TGTGCCAGCAGCTTATCACGGGATTCCGGGGAGCTGTTTTTT. Encoded protein: CASSLSRDSGELFF. The chain employs TRBV7-3 and TRBJ2-2, with D possibly TRBD2 on 5 matching bases. The V end was cut by 2 bases, the J end by 6 bases, with 10 bases between. The CDR3 has 14 residues. Germline V lookup: CDR1 SGHTA, CDR2 FQGTGA.

This chain joins TRBV5-1 and TRBJ2-1; tentatively, D is TRBD2 (5 bases). Germline V gene sequence: CDR1 SGHRS, CDR2 YFSETQ. V lost 0 bases to trimming and J lost 0 bases, with 7 bases between them. CDR3 length equals 15 residues. In DNA, the CDR3 is TGCGCCAGCAGCTTGGGACTAAGCTCCTACAATGAGCAGTTCTTC. This encodes CASSLGLSSYNEQFF. Drawing the rest from reference TRBV5-1 and TRBJ2-1, the complete variable domain is KAGVTQTPRYLIKTRGQQVTLSCSPISGHRSVSWYQQTPGQGLQFLFEYFSETQRNKGNFPGRFSGRQFSNSRSEMNVSTLELGDSALYLCASSLGLSSYNEQFFGPGTRLTVL.

The genes are TRBV10-2 and TRBJ1-5; 10 nucleotides align to TRBD1. The CDR3 spans 17 residues. After removal of 1 base from V and 2 bases from J, the junction contained 5 bases not matched to a gene. In germline, CDR1 is WSHSY, CDR2 SAAADI. The CDR3 region is CASSEWDRGTGNQPQHF. CDR3 bases: TGCGCCAGCAGTGAGTGGGACAGGGGAACGGGCAATCAGCCCCAGCATTTT.

Turning to this clone: At one boundary the junction diverges from the germline segment, which might be a read error. The chain links TRBV7-7 to TRBJ2-1, with 7 nucleotides matching TRBD1. Looked up from germline, CDR1 is SSHAT and CDR2 is FNYEAQ (reference sequence). The CDR3 sequence is 14 residues long. In nucleotides, the CDR3 is TGTGCTAGCAGCCTGACAGGGAACTACAATGAGCAGTTCTTC. Residues: CASSLTGNYNEQFF.